The T cell receptor (beta chain) under discussion was sequenced for a study of blood T cell repertoires in COVID-19. The overall study: From T cells, B-cell-depleted T cells, or PBMCs came the material, which was cDNA or gDNA.

The protocol was immunoSEQ multiplex PCR, while the TCRdb copy is restricted to in-frame clones and leaves out a portion. The sample yields roughly 120,000 clones, about 84% seen once. CDR1 is GTSNPN, CDR2 SVGIG, per germline (reference sequence). The ends lost 3 bases at V and 5 bases at J; junction bases unmatched: 8. The CDR3 is made up of 16 amino acids. Sequenced sample: peripheral blood. The sequence was collected from a human donor in a cohort sampled during active COVID-19. The J gene is TRBJ2-2, the V gene TRBV30; TRBD2 matches at 11 bases. The CDR3 DNA reads TGTGCCTGGAGCCCTCTAGCGGGAGGTATGACCGGGGAGCTGTTTTTT. As protein: CAWSPLAGGMTGELFF.